Sequencing of this T cell receptor beta chain was carried out in a study of blood T cell repertoires in COVID-19. On the study more broadly: The United States, Italy and Spain supplied acute and convalescent COVID-19 samples. The analysed material was cDNA or gDNA that came from T cells, B-cell-depleted T cells, or PBMCs.

The table lists this clone with a count of one. The V gene lost 0 bases and the J gene lost 0 bases, with 11 bases spanning the gap. The CDR3 extends over 16 amino acids. Germline V lookup: CDR1 SGDLS, CDR2 YYNGEE. Source study methods: Reference gene primers were amplified, and this amplification served to estimate nucleated cell counts. Assay used: immunoSEQ multiplex PCR; TCRdb lists only in-frame clones, some missing. V and J calls plus clone size are reproduced from that table; the DNA served to infer D and trimming. The table lists about 11,000 clones, 70% to 85% of them singletons. In Seattle, patients joined the study during active infection and were tracked longitudinally.

The chain joins TRBV9 to TRBJ2-3; D uncertain. The source is a man aged 60 to 75 with COVID-19, enrolled during active disease. The sequencing sample was made of peripheral blood. The CDR3 sequence is CASSVGSTASTDTQYF. The DNA of the CDR3 is TGTGCCAGCAGCGTAGGATCAACTGCTAGCACAGATACGCAGTATTTT.